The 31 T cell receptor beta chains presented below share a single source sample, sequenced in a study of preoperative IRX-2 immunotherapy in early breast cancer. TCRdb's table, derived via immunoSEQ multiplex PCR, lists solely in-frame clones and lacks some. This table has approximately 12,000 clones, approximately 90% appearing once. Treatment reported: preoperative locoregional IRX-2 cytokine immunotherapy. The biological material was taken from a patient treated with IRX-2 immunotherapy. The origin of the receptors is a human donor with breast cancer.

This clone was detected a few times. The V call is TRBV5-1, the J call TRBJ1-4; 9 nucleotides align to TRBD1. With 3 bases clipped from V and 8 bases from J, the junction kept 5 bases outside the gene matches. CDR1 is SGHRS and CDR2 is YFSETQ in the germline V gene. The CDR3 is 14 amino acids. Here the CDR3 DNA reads TGCGCCAGCAGCTGGACAGGGGCCAGCGAAAAACTGTTTTTT. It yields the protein CASSWTGASEKLFF.

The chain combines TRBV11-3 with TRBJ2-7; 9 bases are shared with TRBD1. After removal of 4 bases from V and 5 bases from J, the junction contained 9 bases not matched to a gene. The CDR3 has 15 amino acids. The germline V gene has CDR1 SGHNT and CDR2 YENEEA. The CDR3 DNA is TGTGCCAGCAGCTCGACCGGGACAGGGAGGAACGAGCAGTACTTC. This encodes CASSSTGTGRNEQYF. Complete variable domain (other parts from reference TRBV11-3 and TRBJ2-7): EAGVVQSPRYKIIEKKQPVAFWCNPISGHNTLYWYLQNLGQGPELLIRYENEEAVDDSQLPKDRFSAERLKGVDSTLKIQPAELGDSAVYLCASSSTGTGRNEQYFGPGTRLTVT.

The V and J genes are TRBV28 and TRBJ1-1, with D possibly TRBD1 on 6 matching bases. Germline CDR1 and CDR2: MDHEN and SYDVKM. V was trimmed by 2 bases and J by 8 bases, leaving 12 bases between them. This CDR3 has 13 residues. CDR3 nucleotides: TGTGCCAGCAGTTTAGGGGGACAACGCGAAGCTTTCTTT. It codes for CASSLGGQREAFF.

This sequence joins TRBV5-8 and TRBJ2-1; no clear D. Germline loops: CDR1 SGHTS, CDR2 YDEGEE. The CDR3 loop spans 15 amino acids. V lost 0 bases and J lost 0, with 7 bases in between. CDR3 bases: TGTGCCAGCAGCTTGGGGCTGAGCTCCTACAATGAGCAGTTCTTC. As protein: CASSLGLSSYNEQFF.

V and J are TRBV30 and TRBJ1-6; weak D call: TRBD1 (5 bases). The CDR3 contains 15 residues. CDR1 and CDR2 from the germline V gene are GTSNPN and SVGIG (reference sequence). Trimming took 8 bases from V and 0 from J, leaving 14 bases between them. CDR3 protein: CAGGTASSYNSPLHF. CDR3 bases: TGTGCCGGAGGGACCGCCAGCTCCTATAATTCACCCCTCCACTTT.

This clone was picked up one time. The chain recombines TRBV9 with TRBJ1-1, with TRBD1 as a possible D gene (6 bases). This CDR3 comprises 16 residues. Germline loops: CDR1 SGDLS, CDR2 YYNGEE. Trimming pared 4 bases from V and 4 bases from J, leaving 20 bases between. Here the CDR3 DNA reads TGTGCCAGCAGCCCGGGGGGGCGGGGGGCGCGCACTGAAGCTTTCTTT. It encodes CASSPGGRGARTEAFF.

The CDR3: CASSLRPGTEAFF. The DNA of the CDR3 is TGTGCCAGCAGCTTACGCCCTGGGACTGAAGCTTTCTTT. This chain joins TRBV13 and TRBJ1-1; D uncertain. This CDR3 has 13 residues. Germline loops: CDR1 PRHDT, CDR2 FYEKMQ (reference sequence). The germline V and J ends were trimmed by 2 bases and 5 bases, with 9 bases remaining between them. Full variable domain (outside the CDR3, taken from reference TRBV13 and TRBJ1-1): AAGVIQSPRHLIKEKRETATLKCYPIPRHDTVYWYQQGPGQDPQFLISFYEKMQSDKGSIPDRFSAQQFSDYHSELNMSSLELGDSALYFCASSLRPGTEAFFGQGTRLTVV.

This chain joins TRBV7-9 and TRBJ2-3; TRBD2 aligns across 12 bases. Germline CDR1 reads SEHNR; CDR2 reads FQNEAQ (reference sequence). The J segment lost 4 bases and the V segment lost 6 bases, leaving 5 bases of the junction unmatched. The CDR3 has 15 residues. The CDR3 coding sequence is TGTGCCAGCAGTCGGACTAGCGGGGTATCAGATACGCAGTATTTT. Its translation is CASSRTSGVSDTQYF.

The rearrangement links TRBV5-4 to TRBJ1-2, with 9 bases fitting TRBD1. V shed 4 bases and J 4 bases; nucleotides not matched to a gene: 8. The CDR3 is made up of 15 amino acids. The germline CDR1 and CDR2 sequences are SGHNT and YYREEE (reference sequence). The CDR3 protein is CASSPGQGHGYGYTF. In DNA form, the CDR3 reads TGTGCCAGCAGCCCAGGACAGGGGCACGGCTATGGCTACACCTTC.

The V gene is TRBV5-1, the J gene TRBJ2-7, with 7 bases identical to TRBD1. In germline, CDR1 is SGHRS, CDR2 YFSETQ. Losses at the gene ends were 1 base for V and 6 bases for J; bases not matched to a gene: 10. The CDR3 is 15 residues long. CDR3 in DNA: TGCGCCAGCAGCTTGACCATTGACAGGGTAGGCGAGCAGTACTTC. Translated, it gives CASSLTIDRVGEQYF.

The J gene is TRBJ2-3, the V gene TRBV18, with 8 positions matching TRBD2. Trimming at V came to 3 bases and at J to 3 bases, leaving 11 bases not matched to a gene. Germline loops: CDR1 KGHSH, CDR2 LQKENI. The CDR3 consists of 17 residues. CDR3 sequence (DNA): TGTGCCAGCTCACCCCCTAACTGGGAGCGGGGGACAGATACGCAGTATTTT. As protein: CASSPPNWERGTDTQYF.

The CDR3 region is CASSLGGGAGETQYF. The CDR3 DNA sequence: TGTGCCAGCAGCTTAGGTGGGGGCGCGGGAGAGACCCAGTACTTC. V usage is TRBV7-2 and J usage is TRBJ2-5; a weak D match, TRBD1 (6 bases). This CDR3 region has 15 residues. V shed 1 base and J shed 4 bases, with 13 bases lying between them. Germline V CDR1 and CDR2: SGHTA, FQGNSA.

CDR3 sequence: CASGMTGVKGYTF. DNA of the CDR3: TGTGCCAGCGGAATGACAGGGGTGAAAGGCTACACCTTC. The V call is TRBV7-2, the J call TRBJ1-2; 8 bases align to TRBD1. There are 13 residues in the CDR3. CDR1 is SGHTA, CDR2 FQGNSA, per germline. The V and J ends lost 8 bases and 8 bases, in that order; junction bases with no gene match: 10. The full variable domain, in which reference TRBV7-2 and TRBJ1-2 provide the parts outside the CDR3, is GAGVSQSPSNKVTEKGKDVELRCDPISGHTALYWYRQSLGQGLEFLIYFQGNSAPDKSGLPSDRFSAERTGGSVSTLTIQRTQQEDSAVYLCASGMTGVKGYTFGSGTRLTVV.

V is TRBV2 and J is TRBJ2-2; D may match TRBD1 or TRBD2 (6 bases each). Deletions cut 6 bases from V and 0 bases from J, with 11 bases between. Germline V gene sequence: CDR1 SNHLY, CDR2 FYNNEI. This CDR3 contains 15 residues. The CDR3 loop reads CASRRGTSNTGELFF. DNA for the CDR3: TGTGCCAGCAGACGCGGGACATCGAACACCGGGGAGCTGTTTTTT.

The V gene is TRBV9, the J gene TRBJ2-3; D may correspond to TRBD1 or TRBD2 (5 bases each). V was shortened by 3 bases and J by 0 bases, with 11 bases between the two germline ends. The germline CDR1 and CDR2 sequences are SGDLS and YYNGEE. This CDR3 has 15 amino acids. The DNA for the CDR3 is TGTGCCAGCAGCGAATGGGACCTCAGCACAGATACGCAGTATTTT. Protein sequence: CASSEWDLSTDTQYF.

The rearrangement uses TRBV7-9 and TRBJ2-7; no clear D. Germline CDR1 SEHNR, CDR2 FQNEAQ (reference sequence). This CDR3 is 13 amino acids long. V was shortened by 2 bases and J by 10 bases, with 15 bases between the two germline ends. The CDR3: CASSLTPHMVQYF. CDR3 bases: TGTGCCAGCAGCTTAACTCCTCACATGGTCCAGTACTTC.

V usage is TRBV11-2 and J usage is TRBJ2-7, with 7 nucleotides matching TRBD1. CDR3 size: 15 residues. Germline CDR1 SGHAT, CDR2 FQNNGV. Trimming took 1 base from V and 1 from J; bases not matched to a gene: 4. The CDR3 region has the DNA TGTGCCAGCAGCTTAGTCACAGGGGAGTCCTACGAGCAGTACTTC. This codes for CASSLVTGESYEQYF.

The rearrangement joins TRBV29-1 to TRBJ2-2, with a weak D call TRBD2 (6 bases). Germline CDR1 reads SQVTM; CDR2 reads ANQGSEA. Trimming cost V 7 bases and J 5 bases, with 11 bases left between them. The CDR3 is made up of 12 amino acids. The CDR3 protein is CSGGEVTGELFF. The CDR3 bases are TGCAGCGGAGGGGAGGTAACCGGGGAGCTGTTTTTT.

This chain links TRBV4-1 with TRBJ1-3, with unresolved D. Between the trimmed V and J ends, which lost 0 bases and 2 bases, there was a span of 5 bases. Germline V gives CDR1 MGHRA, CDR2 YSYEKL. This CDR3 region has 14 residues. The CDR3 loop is CASSQDRPGNTIYF. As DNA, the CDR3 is TGCGCCAGCAGCCAAGACCGACCTGGAAACACCATATATTTT.

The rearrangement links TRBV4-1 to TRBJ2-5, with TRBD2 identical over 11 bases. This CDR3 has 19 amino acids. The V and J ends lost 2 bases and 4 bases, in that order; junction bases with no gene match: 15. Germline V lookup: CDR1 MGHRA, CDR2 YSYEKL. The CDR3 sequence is CASSQIGLAGGVERETQYF. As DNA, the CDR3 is TGCGCCAGCAGCCAAATCGGGCTAGCGGGGGGAGTGGAACGAGAGACCCAGTACTTC.

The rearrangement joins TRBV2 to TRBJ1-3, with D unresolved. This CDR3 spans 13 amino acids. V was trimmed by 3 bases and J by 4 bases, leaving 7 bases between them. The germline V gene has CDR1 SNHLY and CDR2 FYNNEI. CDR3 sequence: CASSEETGNTIYF. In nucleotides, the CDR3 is TGTGCCAGCAGTGAGGAAACAGGAAACACCATATATTTT.

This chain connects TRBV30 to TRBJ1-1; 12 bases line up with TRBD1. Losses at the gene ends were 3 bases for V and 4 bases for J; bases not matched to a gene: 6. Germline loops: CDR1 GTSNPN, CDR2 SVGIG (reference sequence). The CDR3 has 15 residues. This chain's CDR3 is CAWRGQGAVGTEAFF. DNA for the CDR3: TGTGCCTGGAGGGGACAGGGGGCTGTTGGCACTGAAGCTTTCTTT.

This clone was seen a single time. The CDR3 DNA reads TGTGCCAGCACGAGCCCGGGACTAGCGGGGAGCACAGATACGCAGTATTTT. Translated, it gives CASTSPGLAGSTDTQYF. The chain recombines TRBV28 with TRBJ2-3; TRBD2 agrees at 13 bases. This CDR3 has 17 amino acids. V shed 7 bases, J shed 0 bases, and the junction held 7 bases outside the gene matches. CDR1 and CDR2 (germline): MDHEN, SYDVKM.

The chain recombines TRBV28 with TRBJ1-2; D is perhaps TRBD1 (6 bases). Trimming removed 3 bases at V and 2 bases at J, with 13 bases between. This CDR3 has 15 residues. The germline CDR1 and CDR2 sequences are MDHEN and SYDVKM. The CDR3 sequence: CASSLIGGWNYGYTF. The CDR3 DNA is TGTGCCAGCAGTTTGATTGGGGGCTGGAACTATGGCTACACCTTC.

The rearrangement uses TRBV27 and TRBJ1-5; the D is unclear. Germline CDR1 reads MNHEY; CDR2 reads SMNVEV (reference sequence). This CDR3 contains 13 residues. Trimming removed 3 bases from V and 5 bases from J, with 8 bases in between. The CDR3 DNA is TGTGCCAGCAGTTTTTGGTCCGATCAGCCCCAGCATTTT. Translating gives CASSFWSDQPQHF.

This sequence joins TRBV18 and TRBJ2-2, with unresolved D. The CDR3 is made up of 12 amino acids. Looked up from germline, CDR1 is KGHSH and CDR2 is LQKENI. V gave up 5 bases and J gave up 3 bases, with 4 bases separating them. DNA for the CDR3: TGTGCCAGCTCAGGGGACACCGGGGAGCTGTTTTTT. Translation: CASSGDTGELFF. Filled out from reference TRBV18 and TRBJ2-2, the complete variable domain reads NAGVMQNPRHLVRRRGQEARLRCSPMKGHSHVYWYRQLPEEGLKFMVYLQKENIIDESGMPKERFSAEFPKEGPSILRIQQVVRGDSAAYFCASSGDTGELFFGEGSRLTVL.

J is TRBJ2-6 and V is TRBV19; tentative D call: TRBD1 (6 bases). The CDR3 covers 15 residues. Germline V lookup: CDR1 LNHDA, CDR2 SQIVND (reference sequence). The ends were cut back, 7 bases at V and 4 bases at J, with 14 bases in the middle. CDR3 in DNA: TGTGCCAGTACCTCACAGGGTCCCGGGGCCAACGTCCTGACTTTC. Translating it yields CASTSQGPGANVLTF.

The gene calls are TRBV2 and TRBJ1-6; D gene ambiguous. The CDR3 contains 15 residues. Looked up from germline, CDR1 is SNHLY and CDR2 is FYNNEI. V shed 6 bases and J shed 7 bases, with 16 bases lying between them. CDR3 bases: TGTGCCAGCAGCATCGAAGGGTATACGAATTCACCCCTCCACTTT. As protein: CASSIEGYTNSPLHF.

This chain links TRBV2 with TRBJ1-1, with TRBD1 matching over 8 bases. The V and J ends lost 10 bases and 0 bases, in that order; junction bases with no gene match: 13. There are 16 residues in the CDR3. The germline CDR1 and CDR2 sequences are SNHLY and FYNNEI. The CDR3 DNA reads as TGTGCCACCTACATGTGGGGGACAGGTATGAACACTGAAGCTTTCTTT. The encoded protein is CATYMWGTGMNTEAFF.

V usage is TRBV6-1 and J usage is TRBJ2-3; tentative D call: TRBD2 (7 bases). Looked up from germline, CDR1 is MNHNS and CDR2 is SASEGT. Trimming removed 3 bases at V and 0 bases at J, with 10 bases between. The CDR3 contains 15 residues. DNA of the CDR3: TGTGCCAGCAGTGACCGGGGGGCCAGCACAGATACGCAGTATTTT. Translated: CASSDRGASTDTQYF.

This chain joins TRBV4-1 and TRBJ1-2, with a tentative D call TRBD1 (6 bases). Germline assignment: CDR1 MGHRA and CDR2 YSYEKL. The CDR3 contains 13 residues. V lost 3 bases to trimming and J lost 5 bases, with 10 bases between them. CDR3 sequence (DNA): TGCGCCAGCAGCCAGCTCAGGGGTTATGGCTACACCTTC. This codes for CASSQLRGYGYTF.